These 2 T cell receptor beta chains share one sample of origin, sequenced in a study of CXCR3-negative and CXCR3-positive naive CD8 T cells. Their antigens remain unidentified. Study-wide results and caveats: TRB CDR3s of CXCR3-positive naive cells were more hydrophobic than those of CXCR3-negative naive cells.

The TRB cDNA libraries were prepared by 5' RACE with UMI labels. TCRdb re-called the 5' RACE reads; every CDR3 protein appears as one record, without DNA. Its table records around 63,000 distinct CDR3 sequences. Sequencing input: naive CXCR3+ CD8+ T cells from blood. Subset of the sample: CD45RO-CCR7+CD27+CD95- naive CD8+ T cells expressing CXCR3 (TNR3+). Receptors originate from a human donor in good health. Some clones in this sample may be carry-over from other donors' samples.

This chain joins TRBV6-5 and TRBJ1-4; with no DNA, the TCRdb D assignment of TRBD1 cannot be verified. The CDR3 is 15 residues long. Germline CDR1 MNHEY, CDR2 SVGAGI. The CDR3 is CASSPSGAANEKLFF.

The chain links TRBV9 to TRBJ2-2; TCRdb selects TRBD1, and the lack of DNA leaves this call unchecked. The germline CDR1 and CDR2 sequences are SGDLS and YYNGEE. The CDR3 runs to 14 residues. The CDR3 here is CASSAGGNTGELFF. The full variable domain, completed using reference TRBV9 and TRBJ2-2, is DSGVTQTPKHLITATGQRVTLRCSPRSGDLSVYWYQQSLDQGLQFLIQYYNGEERAKGNILERFSAQQFPDLHSELNLSSLELGDSALYFCASSAGGNTGELFFGEGSRLTVL.